This TCR beta chain was sequenced in a study of T cells in Graves' hyperthyroidism and ophthalmopathy. Study overall: Peripheral blood draws took place at initial diagnosis, ahead of any treatment.

Comment on this clonotype: What it binds is not known.

V lost 7 bases, J lost 8 bases, and 15 bases stayed unmatched. Per germline, CDR1 MNHEY and CDR2 SMNVEV (reference sequence). The CDR3 has 15 amino acids. Template material for amplifying TCR beta CDR3 regions consisted of RNA transcripts. The HTBI primer set was used in a first-round RT-PCR of the TCR CDR3. TCRdb processed the multiplex PCR reads anew with MiXCR; each CDR3 protein has one entry. Found here are 250,000 to 300,000 distinct CDR3 sequences, approximately 15% of them singletons; the top ten hold 7.9%. Study-level points and caveats: Blood also contained most expanded thyroid clonotypes above 0.001.

In patients aged 18 to 65, hyperthyroidism was newly diagnosed, with duration under 2 months. The chain links TRBV27 to TRBJ1-2; 8 nucleotides line up with TRBD1. This TCR was recovered from a woman between 35 and 50 years old with Graves' hyperthyroidism. The specimen sequenced was blood. CDR3 in DNA: TGTGCCAGCACCCCCCGACAGGGGAACCTGGGGGGCTACACCTTC. This codes for CASTPRQGNLGGYTF.